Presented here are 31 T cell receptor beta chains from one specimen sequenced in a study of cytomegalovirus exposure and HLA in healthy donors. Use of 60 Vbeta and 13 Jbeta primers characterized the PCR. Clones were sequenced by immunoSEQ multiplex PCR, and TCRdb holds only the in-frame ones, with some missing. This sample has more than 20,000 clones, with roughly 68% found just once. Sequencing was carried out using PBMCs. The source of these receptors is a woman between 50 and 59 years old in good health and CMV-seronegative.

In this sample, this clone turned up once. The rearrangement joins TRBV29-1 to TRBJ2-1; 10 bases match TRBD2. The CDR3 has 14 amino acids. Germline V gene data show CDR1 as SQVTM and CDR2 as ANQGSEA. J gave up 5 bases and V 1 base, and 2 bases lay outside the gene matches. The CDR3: CSVEGLAGDNEQFF. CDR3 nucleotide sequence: TGCAGCGTTGAAGGGCTAGCGGGAGACAATGAGCAGTTCTTC.

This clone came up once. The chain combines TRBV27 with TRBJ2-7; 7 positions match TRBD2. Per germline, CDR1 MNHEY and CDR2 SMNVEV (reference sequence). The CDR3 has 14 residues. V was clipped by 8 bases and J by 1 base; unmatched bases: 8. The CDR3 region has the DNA TGTGCCAGCGGGAGGGCCGGCGAGTCCTACGAGCAGTACTTC. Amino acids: CASGRAGESYEQYF.

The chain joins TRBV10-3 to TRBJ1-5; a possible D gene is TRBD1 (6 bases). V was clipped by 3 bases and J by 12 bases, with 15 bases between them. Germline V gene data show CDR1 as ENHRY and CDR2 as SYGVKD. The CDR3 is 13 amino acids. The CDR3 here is CAISDGGGEFQHF. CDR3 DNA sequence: TGTGCCATCAGTGATGGAGGGGGGGAATTCCAGCATTTT.

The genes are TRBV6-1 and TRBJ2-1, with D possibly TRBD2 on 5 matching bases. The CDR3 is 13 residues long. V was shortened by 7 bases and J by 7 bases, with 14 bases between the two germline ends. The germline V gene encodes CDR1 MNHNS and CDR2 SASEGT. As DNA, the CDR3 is TGTGCCAGCATCCGGGGTTTGAGGAATGAGCAGTTCTTC. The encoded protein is CASIRGLRNEQFF.

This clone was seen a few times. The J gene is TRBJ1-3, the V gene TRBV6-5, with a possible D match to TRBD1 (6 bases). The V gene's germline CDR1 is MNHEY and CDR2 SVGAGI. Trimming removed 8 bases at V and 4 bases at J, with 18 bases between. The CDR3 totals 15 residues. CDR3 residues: CASHRDPSAGNTIYF. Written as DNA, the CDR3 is TGTGCCAGCCACAGGGACCCCTCGGCGGGAAACACCATATATTTT.

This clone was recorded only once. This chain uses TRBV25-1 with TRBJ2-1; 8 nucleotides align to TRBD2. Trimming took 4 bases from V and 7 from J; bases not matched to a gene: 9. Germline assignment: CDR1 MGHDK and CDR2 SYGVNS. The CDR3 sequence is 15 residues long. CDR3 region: CASSGWSGSENEQFF. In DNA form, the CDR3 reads TGTGCCAGCAGTGGGTGGAGCGGGAGTGAGAATGAGCAGTTCTTC.

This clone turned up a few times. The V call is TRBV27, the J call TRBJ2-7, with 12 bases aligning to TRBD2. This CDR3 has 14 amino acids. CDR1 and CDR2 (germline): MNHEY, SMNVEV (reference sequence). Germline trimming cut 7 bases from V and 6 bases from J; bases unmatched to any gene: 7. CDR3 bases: TGTGCCAGCACGCGACTAGCGGGAGATATCGAGCAGTACTTC. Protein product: CASTRLAGDIEQYF.

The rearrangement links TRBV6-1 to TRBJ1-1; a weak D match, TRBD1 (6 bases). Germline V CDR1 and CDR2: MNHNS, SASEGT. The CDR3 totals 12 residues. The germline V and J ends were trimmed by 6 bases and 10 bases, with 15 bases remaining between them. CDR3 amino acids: CASRDQQGRAFF. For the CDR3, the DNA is TGTGCCAGCAGGGACCAACAGGGAAGAGCTTTCTTT.

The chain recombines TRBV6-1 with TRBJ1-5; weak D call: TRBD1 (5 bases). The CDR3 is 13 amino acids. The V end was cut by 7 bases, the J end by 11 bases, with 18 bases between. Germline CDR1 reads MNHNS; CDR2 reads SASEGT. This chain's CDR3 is CASNGQGDLAQHF. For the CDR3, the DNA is TGTGCCAGCAACGGACAAGGTGATTTAGCCCAGCATTTT.

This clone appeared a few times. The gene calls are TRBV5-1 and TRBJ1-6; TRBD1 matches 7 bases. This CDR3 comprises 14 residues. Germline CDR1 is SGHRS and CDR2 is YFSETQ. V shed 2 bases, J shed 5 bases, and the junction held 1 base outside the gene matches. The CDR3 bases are TGCGCCAGCAGCTTACAGGGGAATAATTCACCCCTCCACTTT. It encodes CASSLQGNNSPLHF. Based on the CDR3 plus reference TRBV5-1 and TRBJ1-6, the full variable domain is KAGVTQTPRYLIKTRGQQVTLSCSPISGHRSVSWYQQTPGQGLQFLFEYFSETQRNKGNFPGRFSGRQFSNSRSEMNVSTLELGDSALYLCASSLQGNNSPLHFGNGTRLTVT.

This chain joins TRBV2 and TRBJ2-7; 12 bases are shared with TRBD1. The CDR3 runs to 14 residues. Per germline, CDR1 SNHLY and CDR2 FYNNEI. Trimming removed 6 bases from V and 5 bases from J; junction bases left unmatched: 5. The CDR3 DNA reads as TGTGCCAGCAGGGGGACAGGGGGCGTGGACGAGCAGTACTTC. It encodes CASRGTGGVDEQYF.

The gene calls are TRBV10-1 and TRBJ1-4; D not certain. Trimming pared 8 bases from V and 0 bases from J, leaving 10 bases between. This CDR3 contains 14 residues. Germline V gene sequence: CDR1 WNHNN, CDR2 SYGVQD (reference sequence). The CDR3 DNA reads TGCGCCAGCGATTCGGTCACAACTAATGAAAAACTGTTTTTT. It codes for CASDSVTTNEKLFF.

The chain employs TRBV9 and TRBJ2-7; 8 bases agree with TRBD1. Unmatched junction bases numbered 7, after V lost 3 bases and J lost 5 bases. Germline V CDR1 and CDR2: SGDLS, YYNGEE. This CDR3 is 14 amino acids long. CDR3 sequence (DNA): TGTGCCAGCAGCGCATCGGACAGGGCCCACGAGCAGTACTTC. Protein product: CASSASDRAHEQYF.

DNA of the CDR3: TGTGCAGTCGCGGGGGCTGAAGAGACCCAGTACTTC. Amino acid sequence: CAVAGAEETQYF. The chain couples TRBV7-2 to TRBJ2-5; tentative D call: TRBD2 (7 bases). CDR3 size: 12 residues. CDR1 is SGHTA, CDR2 FQGNSA, per germline.

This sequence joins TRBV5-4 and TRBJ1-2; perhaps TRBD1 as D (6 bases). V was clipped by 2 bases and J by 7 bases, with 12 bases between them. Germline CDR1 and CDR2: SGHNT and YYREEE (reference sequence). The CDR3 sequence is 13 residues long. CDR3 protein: CASSFDRRPGYTF. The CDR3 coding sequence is TGTGCCAGCAGCTTCGACAGGAGACCTGGCTACACCTTC. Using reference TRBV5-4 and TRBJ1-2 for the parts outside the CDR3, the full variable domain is ETGVTQSPTHLIKTRGQQVTLRCSSQSGHNTVSWYQQALGQGPQFIFQYYREEENGRGNFPPRFSGLQFPNYSSELNVNALELDDSALYLCASSFDRRPGYTFGSGTRLTVV.

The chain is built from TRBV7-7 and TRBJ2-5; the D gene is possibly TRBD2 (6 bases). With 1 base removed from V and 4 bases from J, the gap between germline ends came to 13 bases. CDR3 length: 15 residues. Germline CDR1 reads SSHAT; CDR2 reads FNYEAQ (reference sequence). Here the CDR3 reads CASSLGGGTGETQYF. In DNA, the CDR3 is TGTGCCAGCAGCTTAGGGGGCGGGACTGGAGAGACCCAGTACTTC.

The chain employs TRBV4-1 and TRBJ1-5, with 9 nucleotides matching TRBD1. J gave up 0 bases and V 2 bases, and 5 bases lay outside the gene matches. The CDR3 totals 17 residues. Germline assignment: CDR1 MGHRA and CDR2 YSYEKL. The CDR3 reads CASSQLGTGISNQPQHF. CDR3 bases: TGCGCCAGCAGCCAACTCGGGACAGGGATTAGCAATCAGCCCCAGCATTTT.

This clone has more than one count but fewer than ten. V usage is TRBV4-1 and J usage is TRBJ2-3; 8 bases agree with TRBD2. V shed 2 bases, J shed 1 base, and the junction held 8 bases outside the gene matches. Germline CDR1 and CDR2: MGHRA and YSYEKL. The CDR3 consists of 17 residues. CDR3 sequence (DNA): TGCGCCAGCAGCCAAATACGGAGGCGGGAGGGCACAGATACGCAGTATTTT. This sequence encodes CASSQIRRREGTDTQYF.

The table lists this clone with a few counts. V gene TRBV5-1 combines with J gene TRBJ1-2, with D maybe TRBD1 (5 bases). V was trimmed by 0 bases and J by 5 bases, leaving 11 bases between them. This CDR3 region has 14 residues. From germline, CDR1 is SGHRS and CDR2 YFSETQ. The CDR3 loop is CASSLAQGSYGYTF. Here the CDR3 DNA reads TGCGCCAGCAGCTTGGCTCAGGGTAGTTATGGCTACACCTTC. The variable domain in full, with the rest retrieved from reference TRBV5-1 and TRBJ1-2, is KAGVTQTPRYLIKTRGQQVTLSCSPISGHRSVSWYQQTPGQGLQFLFEYFSETQRNKGNFPGRFSGRQFSNSRSEMNVSTLELGDSALYLCASSLAQGSYGYTFGSGTRLTVV.

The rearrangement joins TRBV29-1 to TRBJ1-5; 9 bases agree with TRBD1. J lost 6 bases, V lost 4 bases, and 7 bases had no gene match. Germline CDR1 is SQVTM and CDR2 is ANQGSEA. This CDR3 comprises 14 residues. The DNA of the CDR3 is TGCAGCGTTGGGGGACAGGGAGGGACTCAGCCCCAGCATTTT. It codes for CSVGGQGGTQPQHF. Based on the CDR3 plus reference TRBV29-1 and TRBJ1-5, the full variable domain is SAVISQKPSRDICQRGTSLTIQCQVDSQVTMMFWYRQQPGQSLTLIATANQGSEATYESGFVIDKFPISRPNLTFSTLTVSNMSPEDSSIYLCSVGGQGGTQPQHFGDGTRLSIL.

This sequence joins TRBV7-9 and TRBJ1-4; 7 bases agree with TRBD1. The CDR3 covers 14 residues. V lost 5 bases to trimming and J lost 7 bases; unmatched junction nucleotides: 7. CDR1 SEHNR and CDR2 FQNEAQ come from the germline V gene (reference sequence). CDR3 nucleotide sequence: TGTGCCAGCAGCCCAGACAGGGCGGGTGAAAAACTGTTTTTT. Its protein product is CASSPDRAGEKLFF.

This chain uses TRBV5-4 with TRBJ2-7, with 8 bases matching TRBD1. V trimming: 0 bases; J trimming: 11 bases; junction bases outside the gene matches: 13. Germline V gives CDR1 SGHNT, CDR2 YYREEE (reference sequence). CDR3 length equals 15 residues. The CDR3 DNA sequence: TGTGCCAGCAGCTTGGCCCAGGGACAGGCGGCTTTGGAGTACTTC. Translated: CASSLAQGQAALEYF.

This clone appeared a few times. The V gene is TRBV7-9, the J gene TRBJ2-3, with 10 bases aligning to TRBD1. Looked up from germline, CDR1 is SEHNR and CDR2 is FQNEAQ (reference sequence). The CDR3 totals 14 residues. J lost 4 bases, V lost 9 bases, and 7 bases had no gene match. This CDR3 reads CASRGQGRSDTQYF. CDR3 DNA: TGTGCCAGTCGGGGACAGGGGAGGTCAGATACGCAGTATTTT.

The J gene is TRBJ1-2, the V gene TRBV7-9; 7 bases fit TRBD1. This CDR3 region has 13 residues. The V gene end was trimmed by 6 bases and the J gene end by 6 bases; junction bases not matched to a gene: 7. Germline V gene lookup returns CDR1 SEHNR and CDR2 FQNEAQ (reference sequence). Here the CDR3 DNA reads TGTGCCAGCAGTTTTACAGGGGAAAATGGCTACACCTTC. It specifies CASSFTGENGYTF.

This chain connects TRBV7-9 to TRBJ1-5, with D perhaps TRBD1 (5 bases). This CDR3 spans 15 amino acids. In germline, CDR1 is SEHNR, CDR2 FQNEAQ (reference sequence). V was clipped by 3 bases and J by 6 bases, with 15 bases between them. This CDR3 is CASSFGSAGGQPQHF. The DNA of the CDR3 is TGTGCCAGCAGCTTCGGCTCGGCCGGGGGTCAGCCCCAGCATTTT.

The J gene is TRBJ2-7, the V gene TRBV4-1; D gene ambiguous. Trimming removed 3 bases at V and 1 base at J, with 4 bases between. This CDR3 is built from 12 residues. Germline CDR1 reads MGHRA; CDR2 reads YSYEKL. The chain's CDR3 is CASSHNSYEQYF. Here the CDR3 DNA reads TGCGCCAGCAGCCATAATTCCTACGAGCAGTACTTC.

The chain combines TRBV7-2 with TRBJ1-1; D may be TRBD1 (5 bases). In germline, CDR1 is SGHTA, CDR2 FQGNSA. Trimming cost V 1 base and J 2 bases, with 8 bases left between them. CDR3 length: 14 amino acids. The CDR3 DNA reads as TGTGCCAGCAGCTTAGGGGGGGAAAACACTGAAGCTTTCTTT. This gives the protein CASSLGGENTEAFF.

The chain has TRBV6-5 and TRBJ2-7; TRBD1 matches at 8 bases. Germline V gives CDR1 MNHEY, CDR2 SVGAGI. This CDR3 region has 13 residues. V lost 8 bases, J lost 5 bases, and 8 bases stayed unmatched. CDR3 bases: TGTGCCAGCGGCCAGGGGGCGCGGAACGAGCAGTACTTC. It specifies CASGQGARNEQYF.

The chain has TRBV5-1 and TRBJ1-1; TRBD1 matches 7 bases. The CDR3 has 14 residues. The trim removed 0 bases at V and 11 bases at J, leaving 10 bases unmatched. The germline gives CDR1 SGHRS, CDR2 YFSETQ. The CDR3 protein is CASSLAGQSESAFF. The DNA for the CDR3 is TGCGCCAGCAGCTTGGCGGGACAGTCCGAGTCGGCTTTCTTT.

The CDR3 DNA is TGTGCCAGCGGTACGGGACAGGGGAGCACCGGGGAGCTGTTTTTT. Its protein is CASGTGQGSTGELFF. The rearrangement links TRBV7-8 to TRBJ2-2; 10 bases match TRBD1. This CDR3 region has 15 residues. V gave up 8 bases and J gave up 4 bases; unmatched junction bases: 7. Germline CDR1 reads SGHVS; CDR2 reads FQNEAQ.

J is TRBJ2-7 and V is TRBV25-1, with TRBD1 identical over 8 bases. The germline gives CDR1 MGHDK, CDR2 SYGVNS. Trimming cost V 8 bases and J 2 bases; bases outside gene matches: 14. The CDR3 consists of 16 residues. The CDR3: CASFGAVATGAYEQYF. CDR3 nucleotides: TGTGCCAGCTTCGGGGCCGTGGCGACAGGGGCCTACGAGCAGTACTTC.